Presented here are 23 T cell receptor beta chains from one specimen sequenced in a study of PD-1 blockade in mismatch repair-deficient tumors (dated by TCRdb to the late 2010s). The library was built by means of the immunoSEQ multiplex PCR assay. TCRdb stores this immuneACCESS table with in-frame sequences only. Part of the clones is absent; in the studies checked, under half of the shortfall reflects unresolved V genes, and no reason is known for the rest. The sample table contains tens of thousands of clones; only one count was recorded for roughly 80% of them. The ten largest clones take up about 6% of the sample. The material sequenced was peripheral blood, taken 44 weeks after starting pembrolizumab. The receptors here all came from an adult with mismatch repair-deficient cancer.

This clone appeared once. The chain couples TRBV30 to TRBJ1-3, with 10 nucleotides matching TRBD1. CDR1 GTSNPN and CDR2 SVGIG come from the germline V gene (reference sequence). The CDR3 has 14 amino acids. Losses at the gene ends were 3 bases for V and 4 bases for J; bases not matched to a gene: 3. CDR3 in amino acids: CAWRDRGRGNTIYF. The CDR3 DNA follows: TGTGCCTGGAGAGACAGGGGGCGAGGAAACACCATATATTTT.

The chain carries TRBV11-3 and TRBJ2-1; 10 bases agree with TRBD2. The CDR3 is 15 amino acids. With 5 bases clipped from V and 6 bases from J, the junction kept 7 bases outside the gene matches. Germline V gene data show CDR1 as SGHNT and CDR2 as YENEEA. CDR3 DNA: TGTGCCAGCAGCGGCGCAGCGGGAGGGTTCAATGAGCAGTTCTTC. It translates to CASSGAAGGFNEQFF.

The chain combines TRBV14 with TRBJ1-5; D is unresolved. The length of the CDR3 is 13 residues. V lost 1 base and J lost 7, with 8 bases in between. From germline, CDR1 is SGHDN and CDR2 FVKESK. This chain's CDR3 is CASSQGERQPQHF. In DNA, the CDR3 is TGTGCCAGCAGCCAAGGAGAGCGCCAGCCCCAGCATTTT. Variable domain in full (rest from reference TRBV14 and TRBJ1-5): EAGVTQFPSHSVIEKGQTVTLRCDPISGHDNLYWYRRVMGKEIKFLLHFVKESKQDESGMPNNRFLAERTGGTYSTLKVQPAELEDSGVYFCASSQGERQPQHFGDGTRLSIL.

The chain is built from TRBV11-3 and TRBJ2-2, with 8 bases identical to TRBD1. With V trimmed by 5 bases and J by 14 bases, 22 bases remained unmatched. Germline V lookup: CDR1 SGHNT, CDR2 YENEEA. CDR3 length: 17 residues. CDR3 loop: CASSPHHSDRGVGNLFF. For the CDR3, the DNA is TGTGCCAGCAGCCCCCATCACTCAGACAGGGGAGTAGGGAATCTGTTTTTT. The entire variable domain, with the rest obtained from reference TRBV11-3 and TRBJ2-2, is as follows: EAGVVQSPRYKIIEKKQPVAFWCNPISGHNTLYWYLQNLGQGPELLIRYENEEAVDDSQLPKDRFSAERLKGVDSTLKIQPAELGDSAVYLCASSPHHSDRGVGNLFFGEGSRLTVL.

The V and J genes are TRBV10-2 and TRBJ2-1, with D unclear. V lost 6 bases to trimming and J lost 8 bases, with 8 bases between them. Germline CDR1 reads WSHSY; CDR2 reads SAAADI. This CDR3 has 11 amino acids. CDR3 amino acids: CASSPSDEQFF. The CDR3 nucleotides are TGCGCCAGCAGCCCATCCGATGAGCAGTTCTTC.

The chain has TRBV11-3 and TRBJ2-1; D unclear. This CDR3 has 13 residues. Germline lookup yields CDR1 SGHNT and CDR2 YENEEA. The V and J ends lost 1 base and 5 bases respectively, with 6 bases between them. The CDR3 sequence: CASSLVTNNEQFF. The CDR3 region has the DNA TGTGCCAGCAGCTTAGTCACCAACAATGAGCAGTTCTTC.

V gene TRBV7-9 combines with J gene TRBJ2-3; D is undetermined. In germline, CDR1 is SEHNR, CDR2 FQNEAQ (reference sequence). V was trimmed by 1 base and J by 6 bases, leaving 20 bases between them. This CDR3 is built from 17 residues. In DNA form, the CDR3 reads TGTGCCAGCAGCTTAGTTGGCAAAATCAATCAGGTGGATACGCAGTATTTT. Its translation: CASSLVGKINQVDTQYF.

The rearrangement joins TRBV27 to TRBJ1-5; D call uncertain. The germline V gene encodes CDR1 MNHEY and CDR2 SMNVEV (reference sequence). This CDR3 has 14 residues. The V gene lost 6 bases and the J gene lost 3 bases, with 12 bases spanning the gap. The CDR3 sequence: CASSFNGPNQPQHF. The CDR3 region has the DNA TGTGCCAGCAGCTTCAATGGACCCAATCAGCCCCAGCATTTT.

CDR3 loop: CASSTRQGGNYGYTF. For the CDR3, the DNA is TGTGCCAGCAGTACCCGACAGGGGGGCAACTATGGCTACACCTTC. The chain joins TRBV27 to TRBJ1-2, with 9 bases that match TRBD1. Germline CDR1 is MNHEY and CDR2 is SMNVEV (reference sequence). V lost 5 bases, J lost 2 bases, and 6 bases stayed unmatched. The CDR3 is made up of 15 amino acids.

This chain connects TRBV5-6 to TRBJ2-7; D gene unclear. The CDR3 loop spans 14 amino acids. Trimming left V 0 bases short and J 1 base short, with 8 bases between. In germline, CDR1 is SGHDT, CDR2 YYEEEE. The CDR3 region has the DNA TGTGCCAGCAGCTTGGTAAGCCGTTCCTACGAGCAGTACTTC. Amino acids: CASSLVSRSYEQYF.

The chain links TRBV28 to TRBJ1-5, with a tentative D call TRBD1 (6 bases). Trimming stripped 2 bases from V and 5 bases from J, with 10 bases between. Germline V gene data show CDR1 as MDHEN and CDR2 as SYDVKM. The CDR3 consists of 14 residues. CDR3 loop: CASSLTGFDQPQHF. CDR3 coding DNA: TGTGCCAGCAGTTTAACAGGGTTCGATCAGCCCCAGCATTTT. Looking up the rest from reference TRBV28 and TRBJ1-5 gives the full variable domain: DVKVTQSSRYLVKRTGEKVFLECVQDMDHENMFWYRQDPGLGLRLIYFSYDVKMKEKGDIPEGYSVSREKKERFSLILESASTNQTSMYLCASSLTGFDQPQHFGDGTRLSIL.

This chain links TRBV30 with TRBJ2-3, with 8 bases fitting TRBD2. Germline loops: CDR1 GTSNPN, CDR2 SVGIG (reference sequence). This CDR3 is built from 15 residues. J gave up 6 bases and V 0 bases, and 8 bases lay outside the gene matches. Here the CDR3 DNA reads TGTGCCTGGAGTGTACGCGGGACGGGGGGGGATACGCAGTATTTT. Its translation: CAWSVRGTGGDTQYF.

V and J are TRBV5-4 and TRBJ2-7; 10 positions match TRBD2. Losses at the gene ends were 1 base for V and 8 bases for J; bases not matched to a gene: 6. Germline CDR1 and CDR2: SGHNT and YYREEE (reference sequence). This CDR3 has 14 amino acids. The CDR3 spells CASSLTSGARQQYF. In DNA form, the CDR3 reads TGTGCCAGCAGCTTGACTAGCGGGGCCCGGCAGCAGTACTTC.

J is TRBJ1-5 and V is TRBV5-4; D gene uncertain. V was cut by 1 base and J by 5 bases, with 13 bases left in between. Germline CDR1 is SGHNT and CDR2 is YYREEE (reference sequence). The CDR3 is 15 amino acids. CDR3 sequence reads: CASSLNLFGDQPQHF. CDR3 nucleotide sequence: TGTGCCAGCAGCTTGAATTTGTTTGGTGATCAGCCCCAGCATTTT. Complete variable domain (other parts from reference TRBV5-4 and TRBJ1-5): ETGVTQSPTHLIKTRGQQVTLRCSSQSGHNTVSWYQQALGQGPQFIFQYYREEENGRGNFPPRFSGLQFPNYSSELNVNALELDDSALYLCASSLNLFGDQPQHFGDGTRLSIL.

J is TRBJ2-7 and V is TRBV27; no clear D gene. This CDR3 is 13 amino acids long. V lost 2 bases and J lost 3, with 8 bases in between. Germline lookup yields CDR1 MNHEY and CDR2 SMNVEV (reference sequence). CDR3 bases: TGTGCCAGCAGTTTAACGAAAAACTACGAGCAGTACTTC. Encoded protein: CASSLTKNYEQYF.

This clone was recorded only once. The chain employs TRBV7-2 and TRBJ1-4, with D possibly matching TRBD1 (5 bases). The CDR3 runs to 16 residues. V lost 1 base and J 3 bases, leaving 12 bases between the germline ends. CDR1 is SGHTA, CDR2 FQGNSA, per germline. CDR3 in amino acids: CASSLGQGTSNEKLFF. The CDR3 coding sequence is TGTGCCAGCAGCTTAGGGCAGGGAACATCTAATGAAAAACTGTTTTTT.

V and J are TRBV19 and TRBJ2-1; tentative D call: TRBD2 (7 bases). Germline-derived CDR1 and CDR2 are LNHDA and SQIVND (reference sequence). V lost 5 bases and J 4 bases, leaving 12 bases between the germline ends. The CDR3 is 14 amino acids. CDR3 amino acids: CASSPAGQYNEQFF. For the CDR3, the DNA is TGTGCCAGTAGTCCAGCGGGACAATACAATGAGCAGTTCTTC.

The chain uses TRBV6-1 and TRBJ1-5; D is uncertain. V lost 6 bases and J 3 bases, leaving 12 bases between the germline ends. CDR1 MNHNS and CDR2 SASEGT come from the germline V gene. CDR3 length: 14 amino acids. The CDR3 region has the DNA TGTGCCAGCAGCGCAGGACGGATCAATCAGCCCCAGCATTTT. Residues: CASSAGRINQPQHF.

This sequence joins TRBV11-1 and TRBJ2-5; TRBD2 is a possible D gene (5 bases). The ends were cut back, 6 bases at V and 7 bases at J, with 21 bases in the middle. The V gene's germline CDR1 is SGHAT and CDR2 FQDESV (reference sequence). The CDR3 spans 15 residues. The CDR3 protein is CASRFAPAASGTQYF. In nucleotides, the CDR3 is TGTGCCAGCAGGTTCGCCCCAGCGGCCAGCGGGACCCAGTACTTC.

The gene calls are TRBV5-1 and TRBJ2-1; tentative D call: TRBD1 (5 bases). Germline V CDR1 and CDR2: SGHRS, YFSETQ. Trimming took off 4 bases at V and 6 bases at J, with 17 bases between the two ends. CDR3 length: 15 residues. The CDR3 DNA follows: TGCGCCAGCAGCCCGCGACCCTCGCAGGGCAATGAGCAGTTCTTC. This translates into CASSPRPSQGNEQFF.

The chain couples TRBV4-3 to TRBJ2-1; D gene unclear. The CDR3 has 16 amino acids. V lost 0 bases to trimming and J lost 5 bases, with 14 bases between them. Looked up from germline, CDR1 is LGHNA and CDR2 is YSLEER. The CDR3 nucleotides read TGCGCCAGCAGCCAAGATATGGCATCCGGAAACAATGAGCAGTTCTTC. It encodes CASSQDMASGNNEQFF.

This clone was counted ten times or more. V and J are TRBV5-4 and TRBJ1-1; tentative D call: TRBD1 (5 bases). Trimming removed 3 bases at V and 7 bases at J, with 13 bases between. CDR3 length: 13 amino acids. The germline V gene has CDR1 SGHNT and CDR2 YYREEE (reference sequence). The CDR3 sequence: CASSSDSSNEAFF. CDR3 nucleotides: TGTGCCAGCAGCTCCGACAGTTCCAATGAAGCTTTCTTT.

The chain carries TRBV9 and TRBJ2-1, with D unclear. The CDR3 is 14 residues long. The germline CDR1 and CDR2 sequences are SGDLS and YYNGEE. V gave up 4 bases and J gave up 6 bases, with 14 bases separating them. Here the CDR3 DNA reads TGTGCCAGCAGCCCCGGTGGGTTTGTCAATGAGCAGTTCTTC. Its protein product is CASSPGGFVNEQFF.